The 4 T cell receptor beta chains reported below all come from one sample, sequenced in a study of cytomegalovirus exposure and HLA in healthy donors. The PCR contained 60 Vbeta and 13 Jbeta primers. TCRdb keeps only in-frame clones here, not all; method: immunoSEQ multiplex PCR. This sample yields over 150,000 clones, of which approximately 80% are seen a single time; 1.2% belongs to the top ten. The material sequenced was PBMCs. The receptors come from a boy between 2 and 10 years old in good health and CMV-seronegative.

This sequence joins TRBV10-3 and TRBJ2-7, with 7 bases fitting TRBD2. The junction had 2 bases not matched to a gene; V was cut back by 0 bases and J by 0 bases. CDR3 length: 15 amino acids. Per the germline V gene, CDR1 is ENHRY and CDR2 is SYGVKD. CDR3 nucleotide sequence: TGTGCCATCAGTGAGTCAAGCGGGGTCTCCTACGAGCAGTACTTC. It yields the protein CAISESSGVSYEQYF.

The chain joins TRBV6-5 to TRBJ1-4, with 8 bases aligning to TRBD1. Germline V gene data show CDR1 as MNHEY and CDR2 as SVGAGI. The junction had 3 bases not matched to a gene; V was cut back by 0 bases and J by 3 bases. This CDR3 region has 16 residues. The DNA for the CDR3 is TGTGCCAGCAGTTACTCTCAGGGGGCCTCTAATGAAAAACTGTTTTTT. Residues: CASSYSQGASNEKLFF.

This sequence joins TRBV27 and TRBJ2-3; D remains unclear. The CDR3 length is 13 residues. Per the germline V gene, CDR1 is MNHEY and CDR2 is SMNVEV (reference sequence). V lost 1 base to trimming and J lost 4 bases, with 6 bases between them. This CDR3 reads CASSLYLADTQYF. The CDR3 DNA is TGTGCCAGCAGTTTATATCTAGCAGATACGCAGTATTTT.

The chain employs TRBV19 and TRBJ1-1; 9 bases are shared with TRBD1. This CDR3 is 13 amino acids long. The V gene end was trimmed by 6 bases and the J gene end by 5 bases; junction bases not matched to a gene: 4. Germline loops: CDR1 LNHDA, CDR2 SQIVND (reference sequence). The CDR3 nucleotides read TGTGCCAGTAGCGACAGGGGGGTGACTGAAGCTTTCTTT. It encodes CASSDRGVTEAFF.